This T cell receptor beta chain was observed in a study of T-cell reconstitution after alpha-beta-depleted transplantation in children. TCRbeta library preparation incorporated unique molecular identifiers. Each CDR3 protein is one row after TCRdb ran MiXCR on the PCR reads. The sample includes 500,000 to 750,000 distinct CDR3 sequences, 13% seen only once; the top ten take about 2.2%. The CDR3 runs 14 residues. From germline, CDR1 is LGHNA and CDR2 YNFKEQ. Trimming pared 1 base from V and 2 bases from J, leaving 9 bases between. The receptor comes from a male patient younger than 18 who had a stem cell transplant for acute myeloid leukemia, so the T cells may come from the graft donor. Here the sequenced sample was PBMCs, mostly from graft donor cells, taken 360 days after TCRalphabeta/CD19-depleted stem cell transplant. The chain couples TRBV4-2 to TRBJ2-7, with D possibly TRBD1 on 6 matching bases. The DNA of the CDR3 is TGTGCCAGCAGCCAAGCCAGGGGCCCCTACGAGCAGTACTTC. Its translation: CASSQARGPYEQYF.